Presented here are 24 T cell receptor beta chains from one specimen sequenced in a study of T-cell reconstitution after alpha-beta-depleted transplantation in children. TCRbeta library preparation incorporated unique molecular identifiers. A single record per CDR3 protein comes from TCRdb applying MiXCR to the PCR reads. The sample records roughly 500,000 distinct CDR3 sequences, around an eighth being singletons. Here the sequenced sample was PBMCs from the stem cell graft donor, taken from the stem cell graft. These receptors were obtained from a human donor who donated a stem cell graft to a child with combined immunodeficiency.

In this sample, this clonotype turned up a few times. This chain connects TRBV9 to TRBJ2-3; D ambiguous. In germline, CDR1 is SGDLS, CDR2 YYNGEE. V shed 3 bases and J shed 2 bases, with 7 bases lying between them. This CDR3 comprises 13 residues. The CDR3 region is CASSDRHTDTQYF. For the CDR3, the DNA is TGTGCCAGCAGCGACCGTCACACAGATACGCAGTATTTT.

The sample holds many counts of this clonotype. The chain has TRBV20-1 and TRBJ1-1, with 9 bases fitting TRBD1. From germline, CDR1 is DFQATT and CDR2 SNEGSKA (reference sequence). This CDR3 is built from 14 residues. V lost 3 bases to trimming and J lost 3 bases; unmatched junction nucleotides: 5. The CDR3 DNA is TGCAGTGCTAGGGGGACAGGGAGGTACACTGAAGCTTTCTTT. This gives the protein CSARGTGRYTEAFF.

This chain uses TRBV5-1 with TRBJ1-1, with D tentatively TRBD1 (6 bases). This CDR3 comprises 18 residues. Trimming shortened V by 5 bases and J by 2 bases, and 25 bases separated the two germline ends. In germline, CDR1 is SGHRS, CDR2 YFSETQ. The CDR3 nucleotides are TGCGCCAGCAGTCGGATAACAGGGAATCGATACACCAACACTGAAGCTTTCTTT. The encoded protein is CASSRITGNRYTNTEAFF.

This sequence joins TRBV12-3 or TRBV12-4 and TRBJ2-1; TRBD1 matches 10 bases. After removal of 2 bases from V and 6 bases from J, the junction contained 4 bases not matched to a gene. The CDR3 extends over 15 amino acids. CDR3 sequence: CASSLRQGAFNEQFF. The DNA for the CDR3 is TGTGCCAGCAGTTTACGACAGGGGGCGTTCAATGAGCAGTTCTTC.

This clonotype occurred many times. The rearrangement links TRBV25-1 to TRBJ1-4; weak D call: TRBD1 (5 bases). The germline CDR1 and CDR2 sequences are MGHDK and SYGVNS. CDR3 length: 15 residues. Deletions cut 4 bases from V and 3 bases from J, with 12 bases between. The CDR3, as DNA: TGTGCCAGCAGTGCGCAGGGACTGCCTAATGAAAAACTGTTTTTT. This gives the protein CASSAQGLPNEKLFF.

The V and J genes are TRBV3-1 and TRBJ2-7; D unresolved. The ends were cut back, 0 bases at V and 2 bases at J, with 11 bases in the middle. This CDR3 spans 15 amino acids. Germline V lookup: CDR1 LGHDT, CDR2 YNNKEL (reference sequence). DNA of the CDR3: TGTGCCAGCAGCCAAGATCTGTTACAGCCCTACGAGCAGTACTTC. Protein: CASSQDLLQPYEQYF.

This chain links TRBV11-1 with TRBJ1-1; D not resolved. V was shortened by 1 base and J by 5 bases, with 5 bases between the two germline ends. CDR1 and CDR2 from the germline V gene are SGHAT and FQDESV (reference sequence). This CDR3 comprises 12 residues. The CDR3 region is CASSLEETEAFF. CDR3 DNA sequence: TGTGCCAGCAGCTTAGAGGAGACTGAAGCTTTCTTT.

In nucleotides, the CDR3 is TGTGCCAGCAGTTTTTGGGGGCCCCATAGCTCTGGGGCCAACGTCCTGACTTTC. Residues: CASSFWGPHSSGANVLTF. The chain couples TRBV12-3 or TRBV12-4 to TRBJ2-6; maybe TRBD1 (6 bases). V was shortened by 3 bases and J by 0 bases, with 15 bases between the two germline ends. The CDR3 is made up of 18 amino acids.

This clonotype was detected a few times. The chain recombines TRBV29-1 with TRBJ1-1; 7 bases map to TRBD1. The germline V gene encodes CDR1 SQVTM and CDR2 ANQGSEA. With 6 bases clipped from V and 1 base from J, the junction kept 8 bases outside the gene matches. CDR3 length equals 14 residues. The CDR3 DNA reads TGCAGCGTCCGGGGGACAGCGACGAACACTGAAGCTTTCTTT. As protein: CSVRGTATNTEAFF.

This clonotype has a handful of counts. V usage is TRBV6-2 or TRBV6-3 and J usage is TRBJ2-2, with 11 positions matching TRBD2. Germline V gene data show CDR1 as MNHEY and CDR2 as SVGEGT. CDR3 length: 14 residues. V dropped 7 bases and J dropped 4; count of bases not matched to a gene: 2. CDR3: CASNGLAGTGELFF. The CDR3 DNA follows: TGTGCCAGCAACGGACTAGCGGGCACCGGGGAGCTGTTTTTT.

In this sample, this clonotype turned up many times. This CDR3 reads CASSVDGTANEQFF. The CDR3 DNA sequence: TGTGCCAGCAGCGTAGATGGGACCGCCAATGAGCAGTTCTTC. J is TRBJ2-1 and V is TRBV9, with D tentatively TRBD1 or TRBD2 (5 bases each). The CDR3 has 14 amino acids. The germline CDR1 and CDR2 sequences are SGDLS and YYNGEE. The germline V and J ends were trimmed by 0 bases and 6 bases, with 10 bases remaining between them.

This clonotype was seen a few times. The chain recombines TRBV12-3 or TRBV12-4 with TRBJ1-1; D might be TRBD1 (5 bases). The CDR3 spans 12 residues. Trimming stripped 4 bases from V and 7 bases from J, with 10 bases between. The CDR3 DNA reads as TGTGCCAGCAGTTCGGGGGAGGTTGAAGCTTTCTTT. This translates into CASSSGEVEAFF.

This clonotype appeared a few times. The rearrangement joins TRBV12-3 or TRBV12-4 to TRBJ2-7, with D maybe TRBD1 (6 bases). V lost 5 bases to trimming and J lost 1 base, with 18 bases between them. The CDR3 contains 16 residues. Here the CDR3 DNA reads TGTGCCAGCAGTCAAGGGGGACGTCGGGCATCCTACGAGCAGTACTTC. Translating gives CASSQGGRRASYEQYF.

The chain couples TRBV24-1 to TRBJ2-2; 10 nucleotides line up with TRBD2. V was pared by 0 bases and J by 7 bases, with 10 bases of the junction left unmatched. Germline V gene data show CDR1 as KGHDR and CDR2 as SFDVKD. CDR3 size: 18 residues. The chain's CDR3 is CATSDLEGSSGSFGELFF. CDR3 DNA sequence: TGTGCCACCAGTGATTTGGAGGGGTCTAGCGGGAGCTTCGGGGAGCTGTTTTTT.

The sample holds many counts of this clonotype. The gene calls are TRBV12-3 or TRBV12-4 and TRBJ2-2; a weak D match, TRBD1 (5 bases). V was clipped by 5 bases and J by 4 bases, with 11 bases between them. The CDR3 totals 14 residues. For the CDR3, the DNA is TGTGCCAGCAGTCCCAGACAGCCCACCGGGGAGCTGTTTTTT. Its translation is CASSPRQPTGELFF.

This clonotype occurred a few times. The chain links TRBV20-1 to TRBJ1-4, with 9 positions matching TRBD1. This CDR3 spans 14 amino acids. In germline, CDR1 is DFQATT, CDR2 SNEGSKA (reference sequence). After removal of 0 bases from V and 10 bases from J, the junction contained 6 bases not matched to a gene. The CDR3 DNA reads as TGCAGTGCTAGAGATACACAGGGGGCCGGAAAACTGTTTTTT. It translates to CSARDTQGAGKLFF.

A few counts support this clonotype. The chain couples TRBV7-3 to TRBJ1-1; TRBD1 is a possible D gene (5 bases). Trimming pared 1 base from V and 0 bases from J, leaving 12 bases between. The CDR3 is 16 amino acids. The V gene's germline CDR1 is SGHTA and CDR2 FQGTGA. CDR3 nucleotide sequence: TGTGCCAGCAGCTTAAATCTGCCAGGGATGAACACTGAAGCTTTCTTT. Amino acids: CASSLNLPGMNTEAFF.

This clonotype was seen only a few times. V is TRBV7-3 and J is TRBJ2-7; TRBD1 matches 9 bases. Trimming cost V 0 bases and J 1 base; bases outside gene matches: 7. Germline loops: CDR1 SGHTA, CDR2 FQGTGA. The CDR3 runs 17 residues. The CDR3 nucleotides are TGTGCCAGCAGCTTAACCCGGACAGGGGAGATGTCCTACGAGCAGTACTTC. Protein: CASSLTRTGEMSYEQYF.

The chain joins TRBV20-1 to TRBJ2-7; D might be TRBD2 (6 bases). Germline V gene sequence: CDR1 DFQATT, CDR2 SNEGSKA (reference sequence). Trimming left V 5 bases short and J 0 bases short, with 14 bases between. The CDR3 consists of 14 residues. CDR3 nucleotides: TGCAGTGCTGGGGACTTTCTGAGCTCCTACGAGCAGTACTTC. Encoded protein: CSAGDFLSSYEQYF.

This clonotype was observed a handful of times. V usage is TRBV5-1 and J usage is TRBJ2-1; 9 bases line up with TRBD1. J lost 15 bases, V lost 4 bases, and 5 bases had no gene match. This CDR3 contains 11 residues. The germline V gene encodes CDR1 SGHRS and CDR2 YFSETQ. The CDR3 sequence: CASSAGTGMFF. The CDR3 nucleotides read TGCGCCAGCAGCGCCGGGACAGGGATGTTCTTC.

This clonotype showed up just a few times. The chain links TRBV4-3 to TRBJ1-5, with 8 bases fitting TRBD1. Trimming removed 3 bases from V and 4 bases from J; junction bases left unmatched: 2. Per germline, CDR1 LGHNA and CDR2 YSLEER. The CDR3 loop spans 14 amino acids. The CDR3 is CASSQHRGNQPQHF. CDR3 nucleotide sequence: TGCGCCAGCAGCCAGCACAGGGGGAATCAGCCCCAGCATTTT.

This clonotype has more than one count but fewer than ten. V and J are TRBV12-3 or TRBV12-4 and TRBJ2-3; the D gene could be TRBD1 or TRBD2 (5 bases each). The CDR3 is 14 residues long. Trimming shortened V by 3 bases and J by 5 bases, and 12 bases separated the two germline ends. The CDR3 DNA reads TGTGCCAGCAGTTTCACGGGGCAGGGAGATACGCAGTATTTT. Amino acids: CASSFTGQGDTQYF.

In this sample, this clonotype turned up a few times. The chain links TRBV5-6 to TRBJ2-3; 7 nucleotides match TRBD2. The length of the CDR3 is 15 residues. V trimming: 0 bases; J trimming: 6 bases; junction bases outside the gene matches: 7. Germline V lookup: CDR1 SGHDT, CDR2 YYEEEE. The CDR3 protein is CASSLDRWRGDTQYF. DNA for the CDR3: TGTGCCAGCAGCTTGGATCGTTGGCGGGGGGATACGCAGTATTTT.

This clonotype was recorded a few times. The chain carries TRBV5-8 and TRBJ1-2; D perhaps matches TRBD1 (5 bases). This CDR3 has 14 amino acids. The V end was cut by 3 bases, the J end by 3 bases, with 12 bases between. Germline CDR1 and CDR2: SGHTS and YDEGEE. CDR3 sequence (DNA): TGTGCCAGCAGCTCTCAGAGGGGTGACTATGGCTACACCTTC. This translates into CASSSQRGDYGYTF. The complete variable domain, with remaining parts taken from reference TRBV5-8 and TRBJ1-2, reads EAGVTQSPTHLIKTRGQQATLRCSPISGHTSVYWYQQALGLGLQFLLWYDEGEERNRGNFPPRFSGRQFPNYSSELNVNALELEDSALYLCASSSQRGDYGYTFGSGTRLTVV.